The 21 T cell receptor beta chains below were found in one sample sequenced in a study of T cells in women clearing cervical HPV infection. Using immunoSEQ multiplex PCR, the repertoire was profiled, and TCRdb retains in-frame clones only, with some absent. In total, the table holds some 30,000 clones. Sequencing input: blood buffy coat. The receptor set was obtained from a woman between 18 and 75 years old with a cervical HPV16 infection that either progressed to CIN3+ or cleared (not recorded which).

Comments on this clone: The CDR3 goes on 3 residues after the read ends, and that part is filled in from the germline J gene. The J gene is TRBJ1-6, the V gene TRBV5-1, with TRBD1 identical over 9 bases. Trimming took 4 bases from V and 5 from J; bases not matched to a gene: 4. The germline CDR1 and CDR2 sequences are SGHRS and YFSETQ. This CDR3 comprises 15 residues. Incomplete CDR3 DNA: TGCGCCAGCAGCCTCCGGGACAGGGATAATTCACCC. Translation: CASSLRDRDNSP. The full CDR3 protein is CASSLRDRDNSPLHF.

As concerns this clone: The CDR3 is cut off 3 residues early in the read; its end comes from the germline J gene. The chain has TRBV18 and TRBJ1-2; 9 bases match TRBD1. Germline V gene sequence: CDR1 KGHSH, CDR2 LQKENI. The CDR3 is 13 amino acids. Germline trimming cut 2 bases from V and 6 bases from J; bases unmatched to any gene: 1. CDR3 in amino acids: CASSPTGGNGYTF. The CDR3 bases that were read are TGTGCCAGCTCACCAACAGGGGGCAATGGC.

A remark on this clone: The CDR3 end falls 3 residues outside the read, so it is completed with the germline J gene. The genes are TRBV20-1 and TRBJ2-3; TRBD2 matches 14 bases. The CDR3 is 16 residues long. Germline V gene data show CDR1 as DFQATT and CDR2 as SNEGSKA (reference sequence). J lost 6 bases, V lost 0 bases, and 5 bases had no gene match. The CDR3 spells CSARDRTSGGKDTQYF. CDR3 bases read: TGCAGTGCTAGAGATCGGACTAGCGGGGGGAAGGATACG.

Comments on this clone: One end of the junction does not line up with germline, which may come from a read error. The read gets to within 3 residues of the CDR3 end, and the germline J gene fills in the rest. The genes are TRBV4-2 and TRBJ2-5; D possibly corresponds to TRBD2 (6 bases). The CDR3 extends over 15 amino acids. CDR1 LGHNA and CDR2 YNFKEQ come from the germline V gene. The CDR3 sequence: CASSQDGGPRETQYF. The part of the CDR3 DNA that was read is TGCGCCAGCAGCCAAGATGGAGGGCCGAGGGAGACC.

With regard to this clone: The CDR3 extends 3 residues past the end of the read, so its final part is completed from the germline J gene. The chain joins TRBV10-3 to TRBJ2-3, with 7 bases lining up with TRBD1. This CDR3 has 16 residues. Germline V gene data show CDR1 as ENHRY and CDR2 as SYGVKD. V was pared by 7 bases and J by 6 bases, with 16 bases of the junction left unmatched. The CDR3 loop reads CAIKGSSATGLDTQYF. The covered CDR3 bases are TGTGCCATCAAAGGGAGCAGCGCGACAGGGTTGGATACG.

A remark on this clone: The read stops 3 residues short of the end of the CDR3; the missing end is completed from the germline J gene. The rearrangement joins TRBV11-3 to TRBJ2-7; 7 bases are a match to TRBD2. This CDR3 comprises 13 residues. Germline assignment: CDR1 SGHNT and CDR2 YENEEA. The ends lost 10 bases at V and 4 bases at J; junction bases unmatched: 10. The sequenced part of the CDR3 DNA is TGTGCCAACCTGGGAGTAGCGGGTTACGAG. This codes for CANLGVAGYE. Given in full, the CDR3 is CANLGVAGYEQYF.

Of note for this clone: Read data end 3 residues before the CDR3 end; the end is taken from the germline J gene. This chain uses TRBV7-2 with TRBJ1-2; the D gene is possibly TRBD1 (6 bases). V dropped 5 bases and J dropped 4 bases, with 11 bases sitting between them. This CDR3 region has 13 residues. Germline loops: CDR1 SGHTA, CDR2 FQGNSA. The part of the CDR3 DNA that was read is TGTGCCAGCAGCCCCAGGGACATCTATGGC. Its protein is CASSPRDIYG. The full CDR3 sequence reads CASSPRDIYGYTF.

As for this clone: The read ends 3 residues early relative to the CDR3; the germline J gene fills the gap. The chain links TRBV5-1 to TRBJ2-1; 10 bases fit TRBD2. Looked up from germline, CDR1 is SGHRS and CDR2 is YFSETQ. The CDR3 is made up of 17 amino acids. The V gene end was trimmed by 0 bases and the J gene end by 8 bases; junction bases not matched to a gene: 11. The CDR3: CASSLGPAGGVIYEQFF. CDR3 bases read: TGCGCCAGCAGCTTGGGGCCAGCGGGGGGGGTTATTTATGAG.

On this clone itself: The read ends 3 residues shy of where the CDR3 ends; the end is completed using the germline J gene. The rearrangement joins TRBV7-6 to TRBJ1-2, with a weak D call TRBD1 (5 bases). Germline V gene data show CDR1 as SGHVS and CDR2 as FNYEAQ. V was shortened by 6 bases and J by 4 bases, with 21 bases between the two germline ends. The length of the CDR3 is 16 residues. The CDR3 DNA, read in part, is TGTGCCAGCAGTATAGGGTCCTTGGACAAGTCCTATGGC. Translation: CASSIGSLDKSYG. The complete CDR3 sequence is CASSIGSLDKSYGYTF.

This CDR3 is CSARRYLQETQYF. The DNA read from the CDR3 is TGCAGTGCTAGGAGGTATCTCCAAGAGACC. This chain links TRBV20-1 with TRBJ2-5; no definite D call. From the germline J gene comes the end of the CDR3, since the read stops 3 residues before it. The germline V and J ends were trimmed by 3 bases and 1 base, with 9 bases remaining between them. The CDR3 loop spans 13 amino acids. CDR1 and CDR2 (germline): DFQATT, SNEGSKA (reference sequence).

About this clone itself: The read ends 3 residues shy of where the CDR3 ends; the end is completed using the germline J gene. V usage is TRBV5-1 and J usage is TRBJ2-3, with TRBD2 matching 9 bases. V gave up 6 bases and J gave up 5 bases; unmatched junction bases: 7. CDR1 is SGHRS, CDR2 YFSETQ, per germline. The CDR3 extends over 14 amino acids. CDR3 loop: CASKSAGGLDTQYF. The DNA read from the CDR3 is TGCGCCAGCAAATCAGCGGGGGGATTAGATACG.

Details on this clone: The DNA ends 3 residues before the CDR3 does, and the rest of the CDR3 is filled in from the germline J gene. This chain joins TRBV20-1 and TRBJ2-1; tentatively, D is TRBD2 (6 bases). The V end lost 1 base, the J end lost 2 bases, and 15 bases lay between the germline ends. This CDR3 is 16 amino acids long. In germline, CDR1 is DFQATT, CDR2 SNEGSKA (reference sequence). The CDR3 reads CSARGRGGVAYNEQFF. CDR3 DNA, as far as it was read: TGCAGTGCTAGAGGTCGGGGCGGGGTAGCCTACAATGAG.

In regard to this clone: The read finishes 3 residues shy of the CDR3 end, and the germline J gene is used to complete it. The chain couples TRBV20-1 to TRBJ2-1; 7 bases align to TRBD2. V dropped 0 bases and J dropped 6; count of bases not matched to a gene: 8. Germline V CDR1 and CDR2: DFQATT, SNEGSKA (reference sequence). This CDR3 is 15 amino acids long. CDR3 region: CSARDIRSGVNEQFF. The covered CDR3 bases are TGCAGTGCTAGAGATATACGAAGCGGGGTCAATGAG.

A word on this clone: The DNA ends 3 residues before the CDR3 does, and the rest of the CDR3 is filled in from the germline J gene. The chain combines TRBV6-2 or TRBV6-3 with TRBJ2-2, with a weak D call TRBD2 (5 bases). The CDR3 totals 13 residues. Looked up from germline, CDR1 is MNHEY and CDR2 is SVGEGT. The germline V and J ends were trimmed by 4 bases and 5 bases, with 8 bases remaining between them. This CDR3 reads CASSSGVTGELFF. The sequenced part of the CDR3 DNA is TGTGCCAGCAGTTCCGGGGTTACCGGGGAG.

As for this clone: From the germline J gene comes the end of the CDR3, since the read stops 3 residues before it. The chain is built from TRBV6-2 or TRBV6-3 and TRBJ2-5, with a weak D call TRBD1 (5 bases). The CDR3 runs to 17 residues. V was shortened by 0 bases and J by 3 bases, with 17 bases between the two germline ends. Germline-derived CDR1 and CDR2 are MNHEY and SVGEGT. The CDR3 spells CASSYSALDSLEETQYF. The CDR3 bases that were read are TGTGCCAGCAGTTACTCGGCGCTTGACAGTCTCGAAGAGACC.

With respect to this clone: The read is 3 residues too short to cover the CDR3 end, so that end is filled in from the germline J gene. This rearrangement joins TRBV5-1 to TRBJ2-5; 9 nucleotides match TRBD1. The ends lost 2 bases at V and 1 base at J; junction bases unmatched: 3. The germline V gene encodes CDR1 SGHRS and CDR2 YFSETQ. The CDR3 runs to 15 residues. The CDR3 sequence: CASSFGQGIQETQYF. The part of the CDR3 DNA that was read is TGCGCCAGCAGCTTCGGACAGGGGATCCAAGAGACC.

Remarks on this clone: Germline and junction disagree at one end, which may indicate a read error. The sequenced fragment ends 3 residues before the CDR3 boundary, so the rest is inferred from the germline J gene. The chain combines TRBV4-2 with TRBJ2-7; 10 bases align to TRBD1. Germline V gene lookup returns CDR1 LGHNA and CDR2 YNFKEQ. This CDR3 has 16 residues. The CDR3 bases that were read are TGCGCCAGCAGCCACTCCGGGACAGGGGAATCCTACGAG. Protein sequence: CASSHSGTGESYE. The entire CDR3 is CASSHSGTGESYEQYF.

A remark on this clone: The read stops 3 residues short of the end of the CDR3; the missing end is completed from the germline J gene. The chain links TRBV7-2 to TRBJ2-7; 8 bases map to TRBD1. Germline assignment: CDR1 SGHTA and CDR2 FQGNSA. V trimming: 2 bases; J trimming: 0 bases; junction bases outside the gene matches: 3. This CDR3 contains 15 residues. CDR3 protein: CASSLKTGASYEQYF. The sequenced part of the CDR3 DNA is TGTGCCAGCAGCTTAAAGACAGGGGCCTCCTACGAG. The variable domain in full, with the rest retrieved from reference TRBV7-2 and TRBJ2-7, is GAGVSQSPSNKVTEKGKDVELRCDPISGHTALYWYRQSLGQGLEFLIYFQGNSAPDKSGLPSDRFSAERTGGSVSTLTIQRTQQEDSAVYLCASSLKTGASYEQYFGPGTRLTVT.

On this clone itself: The read ends 3 residues shy of where the CDR3 ends; the end is completed using the germline J gene. The chain is built from TRBV30 and TRBJ1-5, with D perhaps TRBD1 (5 bases). The CDR3 is made up of 14 amino acids. V shed 0 bases and J shed 6 bases, with 12 bases lying between them. CDR1 GTSNPN and CDR2 SVGIG come from the germline V gene (reference sequence). The CDR3 bases that were read are TGTGCCTGGAGTGTACCGGGACTGGGTCAGCCC. It is translated as CAWSVPGLGQP. The full CDR3 reads CAWSVPGLGQPQHF.

About this clone: One end of the junction does not line up with germline, which may come from a read error. The missing CDR3 end, 3 residues past where the read stops, is filled in from the germline J gene. The rearrangement links TRBV14 to TRBJ1-2, with a weak D call TRBD1 (5 bases). The length of the CDR3 is 13 residues. Germline loops: CDR1 SGHDN, CDR2 FVKESK. The CDR3 is CGSSQQVNYGYTF. The covered CDR3 bases are TGTGGCAGCAGCCAACAGGTTAACTATGGC.

Details on this clone: Coverage ceases 3 residues before the CDR3 finishes, and the germline J gene fills in the end. V gene TRBV4-1 combines with J gene TRBJ2-7, with D possibly matching TRBD1 (5 bases). CDR3 length: 15 residues. Germline CDR1 reads MGHRA; CDR2 reads YSYEKL. V shed 4 bases and J shed 5 bases, with 18 bases lying between them. CDR3 sequence reads: CASSRFTRQGHEQYF. The DNA read from the CDR3 is TGCGCCAGCAGCCGGTTCACGAGGCAGGGCCACGAG.